The TCR beta chain under discussion was sequenced for a study of cytomegalovirus exposure and HLA in healthy donors. Study-wide points: According to a later analysis, TCR clusters from the first cohort tended to co-occur in the 120 or so validation repertoires. Cytomegalovirus-associated TCR beta chains were listed, numbering 164. The classifier reportedly diagnosed cytomegalovirus status with high specificity and sensitivity. Rare sequences made up most TCRs, while some public TCRs were found in many donors.

As regards this clone: Its antigen is unidentified.

Some clones are missing from TCRdb's copy, which holds only in-frame ones; the method was immunoSEQ multiplex PCR. Among 130,000 or so clones listed, about 90% were seen once. Germline CDR1 is SGHRS and CDR2 is YFSETQ. The CDR3 is 13 amino acids. V lost 3 bases and J lost 0, with 7 bases in between. The sequencing input was PBMCs. The clonotype comes from a young woman in good health and CMV-seronegative. V is TRBV5-1 and J is TRBJ2-7, with D unresolved. The CDR3 here is CASSSISSYEQYF. DNA of the CDR3: TGCGCCAGCAGCTCCATCAGCTCCTACGAGCAGTACTTC. Filled out from reference TRBV5-1 and TRBJ2-7, the complete variable domain reads KAGVTQTPRYLIKTRGQQVTLSCSPISGHRSVSWYQQTPGQGLQFLFEYFSETQRNKGNFPGRFSGRQFSNSRSEMNVSTLELGDSALYLCASSSISSYEQYFGPGTRLTVT.